The 31 T cell receptor beta chains reported below all come from one sample, sequenced in a study of blood T cell repertoires in COVID-19. Data came from immunoSEQ multiplex PCR; TCRdb stores just in-frame clones and leaves some out. The data contain approximately 170,000 clones, about four fifths of them singletons. Sequenced input: peripheral blood. The receptors shown here come from a man in his sixties with active or convalescent COVID-19.

This clone has only a few counts. The gene calls are TRBV19 and TRBJ1-1; 11 nucleotides agree with TRBD1. Unmatched junction bases numbered 5, after V lost 5 bases and J lost 6 bases. Germline lookup yields CDR1 LNHDA and CDR2 SQIVND (reference sequence). The CDR3 contains 14 residues. The CDR3 is CASSLGQGVSEAFF. The CDR3, as DNA: TGTGCCAGTAGTCTGGGACAGGGGGTCTCTGAAGCTTTCTTT.

The V call is TRBV7-2, the J call TRBJ2-1, with 11 nucleotides matching TRBD2. Trimming at V came to 6 bases and at J to 7 bases, leaving 8 bases not matched to a gene. This CDR3 contains 15 residues. CDR1 SGHTA and CDR2 FQGNSA come from the germline V gene. The CDR3 DNA reads TGTGCCAGCAGTTCTAGCGGGGGGAGGATAAATGAGCAGTTCTTC. This translates into CASSSSGGRINEQFF.

The gene calls are TRBV6-5 and TRBJ1-6; D perhaps matches TRBD1 (6 bases). V lost 4 bases to trimming and J lost 10 bases, with 17 bases between them. Germline assignment: CDR1 MNHEY and CDR2 SVGAGI. The CDR3 totals 15 residues. The CDR3 region has the DNA TGTGCCAGCAGTTCCGTACAGGGTGTCAGGTCACCCCTCCACTTT. Translated, it gives CASSSVQGVRSPLHF.

The chain links TRBV5-1 to TRBJ1-1, with D possibly matching TRBD1 (6 bases). The CDR3 loop spans 15 amino acids. Germline V gene lookup returns CDR1 SGHRS and CDR2 YFSETQ. Deletions cut 0 bases from V and 4 bases from J, with 13 bases between. The CDR3 loop reads CASSLGGAGVTEAFF. The CDR3 DNA sequence: TGCGCCAGCAGCTTGGGTGGGGCAGGGGTCACTGAAGCTTTCTTT.

The chain couples TRBV3-1 (or the pseudogene TRBV3-2) to TRBJ1-6, with D possibly matching TRBD1 (5 bases). The V gene's germline CDR1 is LGHDT and CDR2 YNNKEL (reference sequence). The ends were cut back, 5 bases at V and 5 bases at J, with 10 bases in the middle. The CDR3 totals 14 residues. The CDR3 DNA follows: TGTGCCAGCAGCGTCCAGGGTAATAATTCACCCCTCCACTTT. Translation: CASSVQGNNSPLHF.

This clone showed up just a few times. The rearrangement joins TRBV5-1 to TRBJ2-3, with D tentatively TRBD1 (5 bases). Germline CDR1 reads SGHRS; CDR2 reads YFSETQ. The CDR3 runs 14 residues. V was pared by 3 bases and J by 5 bases, with 13 bases between. The CDR3 region is CASSSRQIGDTQYF. In DNA form, the CDR3 reads TGCGCCAGCAGCTCCCGACAGATAGGAGATACGCAGTATTTT.

The chain has TRBV3-1 (or the pseudogene TRBV3-2) and TRBJ1-3; 7 bases are shared with TRBD1. Germline V lookup: CDR1 LGHDT, CDR2 YNNKEL (reference sequence). The CDR3 length is 15 residues. Trimming removed 4 bases from V and 3 bases from J; junction bases left unmatched: 6. The CDR3 protein is CASSPSTGSGNTIYF. The CDR3 DNA sequence: TGTGCCAGCAGCCCTTCGACAGGGAGTGGAAACACCATATATTTT.

This chain uses TRBV28 with TRBJ1-2, with a tentative D call TRBD1 (5 bases). The CDR3 is made up of 14 amino acids. The germline V and J ends were trimmed by 10 bases and 4 bases, with 19 bases remaining between them. Looked up from germline, CDR1 is MDHEN and CDR2 is SYDVKM. The DNA of the CDR3 is TGTGCCATCACCCCGGGGGACGCTATCTATGGCTACACCTTC. Translation gives CAITPGDAIYGYTF.

The chain links TRBV20-1 to TRBJ2-2; D is unclear. V shed 3 bases and J shed 7 bases, with 12 bases lying between them. Germline values: CDR1 DFQATT, CDR2 SNEGSKA (reference sequence). This CDR3 has 13 amino acids. CDR3 in amino acids: CSASGLVDGELFF. Here the CDR3 DNA reads TGCAGTGCTAGTGGCCTAGTAGACGGGGAGCTGTTTTTT.

The rearrangement links TRBV4-1 to TRBJ2-3; D is possibly TRBD2 (6 bases). The CDR3 is 15 residues long. V lost 1 base to trimming and J lost 0 bases, with 8 bases between them. Germline assignment: CDR1 MGHRA and CDR2 YSYEKL. The CDR3 here is CASSQVSGSTDTQYF. The CDR3, as DNA: TGCGCCAGCAGCCAAGTTAGCGGAAGCACAGATACGCAGTATTTT.

The table lists this clone with a few counts. The rearrangement uses TRBV28 and TRBJ2-7; TRBD2 matches at 13 bases. The J segment lost 4 bases and the V segment lost 4 bases, leaving 4 bases of the junction unmatched. The CDR3 has 15 amino acids. Germline loops: CDR1 MDHEN, CDR2 SYDVKM. The CDR3 spells CASSSGTSGEYEQYF. The CDR3 DNA sequence: TGTGCCAGCAGTTCTGGGACTAGCGGGGAGTACGAGCAGTACTTC. The whole variable domain, remainder taken from reference TRBV28 and TRBJ2-7, is DVKVTQSSRYLVKRTGEKVFLECVQDMDHENMFWYRQDPGLGLRLIYFSYDVKMKEKGDIPEGYSVSREKKERFSLILESASTNQTSMYLCASSSGTSGEYEQYFGPGTRLTVT.

V is TRBV9 and J is TRBJ2-5; 10 positions agree with TRBD1. V was clipped by 6 bases and J by 5 bases; unmatched bases: 7. CDR1 is SGDLS and CDR2 is YYNGEE in the germline V gene. The CDR3 contains 14 residues. The CDR3 DNA reads TGTGCCAGCACTCCCGGGGGACAGGGGGAGACCCAGTACTTC. Protein sequence: CASTPGGQGETQYF.

V and J are TRBV7-2 and TRBJ2-3; D is ambiguous. Germline loops: CDR1 SGHTA, CDR2 FQGNSA. This CDR3 spans 12 amino acids. V was shortened by 4 bases and J by 3 bases, with 5 bases between the two germline ends. The DNA of the CDR3 is TGTGCCAGCAGCTCTAGAACAGATACGCAGTATTTT. As protein: CASSSRTDTQYF.

The chain couples TRBV12-3 or TRBV12-4 to TRBJ1-2; D gene unclear. V dropped 4 bases and J dropped 4 bases, with 4 bases sitting between them. This CDR3 region has 11 residues. The CDR3 is CASSSIYGYTF. The CDR3, as DNA: TGTGCCAGCAGTTCCATCTATGGCTACACCTTC.

V is TRBV2 and J is TRBJ1-1; no clear D. Looked up from germline, CDR1 is SNHLY and CDR2 is FYNNEI. Trimming pared 11 bases from V and 2 bases from J, leaving 12 bases between. The CDR3 runs 12 residues. The CDR3 here is CAGGRVNTEAFF. The CDR3, as DNA: TGTGCCGGCGGGCGGGTAAACACTGAAGCTTTCTTT.

The V call is TRBV7-2, the J call TRBJ2-3, with TRBD2 matching over 8 bases. The germline gives CDR1 SGHTA, CDR2 FQGNSA. With V trimmed by 5 bases and J by 5 bases, 15 bases remained unmatched. The CDR3 sequence is 17 residues long. The chain's CDR3 is CASSPDGGSGRGDTQYF. The DNA for the CDR3 is TGTGCCAGCAGCCCCGATGGGGGAAGCGGGAGAGGAGATACGCAGTATTTT.

A few counts support this clone. The chain combines TRBV3-1 (or the pseudogene TRBV3-2) with TRBJ2-1; TRBD1 might be the D (5 bases). In germline, CDR1 is LGHDT, CDR2 YNNKEL (reference sequence). V was shortened by 4 bases and J by 10 bases, with 14 bases between the two germline ends. CDR3 length equals 13 residues. CDR3 region: CASSRGGEGEQFF. Written as DNA, the CDR3 is TGTGCCAGCAGCCGGGGCGGAGAAGGCGAGCAGTTCTTC.

The chain couples TRBV15 to TRBJ1-1; D gene uncertain. This CDR3 spans 12 amino acids. The V end lost 1 base, the J end lost 8 bases, and 8 bases lay between the germline ends. The germline gives CDR1 LNHNV, CDR2 YYDKDF (reference sequence). CDR3 bases: TGTGCCACCAGCAGAGGGGAGAGGGAAGCTTTCTTT. It is translated as CATSRGEREAFF.

The chain joins TRBV5-1 to TRBJ1-2, with TRBD1 matching 10 bases. The J segment lost 5 bases and the V segment lost 4 bases, leaving 8 bases of the junction unmatched. Germline assignment: CDR1 SGHRS and CDR2 YFSETQ. The CDR3 consists of 15 residues. In nucleotides, the CDR3 is TGCGCCAGCAGCCCGAGACAGGGGGCCACGTATGGCTACACCTTC. Encoded protein: CASSPRQGATYGYTF.

The chain has TRBV19 and TRBJ2-7, with 13 bases aligning to TRBD2. The V and J ends lost 4 bases and 6 bases, in that order; junction bases with no gene match: 9. The CDR3 is 16 amino acids. Germline V gene data show CDR1 as LNHDA and CDR2 as SQIVND (reference sequence). CDR3 sequence (DNA): TGTGCCAGTAGTACCAGGACTAGCGGGAGAACCGTCGAGCAGTACTTC. Amino acids: CASSTRTSGRTVEQYF.

The rearrangement links TRBV29-1 to TRBJ2-5; no clear D gene. V gave up 0 bases and J gave up 2 bases, with 7 bases separating them. Germline loops: CDR1 SQVTM, CDR2 ANQGSEA. This CDR3 is built from 13 residues. The CDR3 bases are TGCAGCGTTGAAGAGGGCCCTCAAGAGACCCAGTACTTC. It yields the protein CSVEEGPQETQYF.

This rearrangement joins TRBV11-3 to TRBJ2-2; 9 bases match TRBD1. CDR1 SGHNT and CDR2 YENEEA come from the germline V gene. Germline trimming cut 5 bases from V and 0 bases from J; bases unmatched to any gene: 4. This CDR3 region has 16 residues. The CDR3 nucleotides are TGTGCCAGCAGCCACGGACAGGGGCCGAACACCGGGGAGCTGTTTTTT. This gives the protein CASSHGQGPNTGELFF.

The CDR3 protein is CASSTGQPGGGELFF. DNA for the CDR3: TGTGCCAGCAGCACCGGACAGCCCGGTGGCGGGGAGCTGTTTTTT. The J gene is TRBJ2-2, the V gene TRBV7-9, with a tentative D call TRBD1 (6 bases). V was pared by 5 bases and J by 7 bases, with 17 bases between. Germline CDR1 and CDR2: SEHNR and FQNEAQ (reference sequence). The CDR3 contains 15 residues.

The chain is built from TRBV11-2 and TRBJ2-5, with 7 bases aligning to TRBD2. This CDR3 comprises 16 residues. Germline trimming cut 1 base from V and 7 bases from J; bases unmatched to any gene: 12. Germline V gene sequence: CDR1 SGHAT, CDR2 FQNNGV. The CDR3 sequence: CASSLVRTREAGTQYF. The DNA for the CDR3 is TGTGCCAGCAGCTTAGTTCGGACTAGGGAGGCGGGGACCCAGTACTTC.

CDR3 residues: CASSVAPGGTNEKLFF. The CDR3 DNA reads TGTGCCAGCAGCGTAGCGCCAGGGGGAACTAATGAAAAACTGTTTTTT. The chain employs TRBV9 and TRBJ1-4; 7 nucleotides match TRBD1. Germline V gene sequence: CDR1 SGDLS, CDR2 YYNGEE. The CDR3 sequence is 16 residues long. The V segment lost 0 bases and the J segment 1 base; nucleotides outside the gene matches: 3.

CDR3 sequence: CASSPLRGAGTEAFF. For the CDR3, the DNA is TGTGCCAGCAGTCCCCTCCGGGGGGCCGGCACTGAAGCTTTCTTT. The chain uses TRBV7-2 and TRBJ1-1; perhaps TRBD1 as D (6 bases). Germline CDR1 reads SGHTA; CDR2 reads FQGNSA. CDR3 length equals 15 residues. The V and J ends lost 6 bases and 4 bases respectively, with 18 bases between them.

This clone was picked up one time. V gene TRBV3-1 (or the pseudogene TRBV3-2) combines with J gene TRBJ1-3, with a possible D match to TRBD1 (5 bases). From germline, CDR1 is LGHDT and CDR2 YNNKEL (reference sequence). V dropped 0 bases and J dropped 2 bases, with 14 bases sitting between them. The CDR3 extends over 17 amino acids. In nucleotides, the CDR3 is TGTGCCAGCAGCCAAGACGGCAGGGTCAGGACTGGAAACACCATATATTTT. Translated, it gives CASSQDGRVRTGNTIYF.

The chain is built from TRBV9 and TRBJ1-4; TRBD1 matches at 7 bases. In germline, CDR1 is SGDLS, CDR2 YYNGEE. V was pared by 4 bases and J by 4 bases, with 4 bases of the junction left unmatched. This CDR3 comprises 14 residues. CDR3 sequence (DNA): TGTGCCAGCAGCCCGGGACAGAATAATGAAAAACTGTTTTTT. It is translated as CASSPGQNNEKLFF.

This clone was observed a few times. The chain recombines TRBV24-1 with TRBJ2-7; 8 bases fit TRBD1. This CDR3 spans 14 amino acids. The junction had 2 bases not matched to a gene; V was cut back by 0 bases and J by 5 bases. Germline CDR1 and CDR2: KGHDR and SFDVKD. The DNA for the CDR3 is TGTGCCACCAGTGATTTGCGGACAGGGAACGAGCAGTACTTC. This gives the protein CATSDLRTGNEQYF.

The gene calls are TRBV7-6 and TRBJ2-1; 9 bases line up with TRBD2. CDR1 and CDR2 from the germline V gene are SGHVS and FNYEAQ. CDR3 length equals 16 residues. V was clipped by 3 bases and J by 6 bases; unmatched bases: 9. This chain's CDR3 is CASSLLREGRSNEQFF. In DNA form, the CDR3 reads TGTGCCAGCAGCTTGTTGCGGGAGGGCCGGTCCAATGAGCAGTTCTTC.

V is TRBV7-9 and J is TRBJ1-2; no firm D call. V lost 0 bases and J 2 bases, leaving 7 bases between the germline ends. CDR1 is SEHNR, CDR2 FQNEAQ, per germline (reference sequence). The CDR3 runs to 14 residues. CDR3 sequence reads: CASSLASVNYGYTF. DNA for the CDR3: TGTGCCAGCAGCTTAGCGTCCGTGAACTATGGCTACACCTTC.